Listed below are T cell receptor beta chains from one sample, sequenced in a study of T-cell memory formation after mild COVID-19. A single record per CDR3 protein comes from TCRdb applying MiXCR to the 5' RACE reads. The data show approximately 400,000 distinct CDR3 sequences, with 20% to 30% seen just once and around 8.8% held by the top ten. Material: PBMCs or a T cell subset sorted from them (not recorded which). The receptors stem from an adult woman who had mild COVID-19 (a few samples of this study predate the infection). Cell type and time point are not known. Each CDR3 is given with its conserved first and last residue. The D gene is left open where the match is weak. Clone size is shown for a subset of rows, as once, few, many or a class of expanded clone.

V,size,D,J,DNA,CDR3
TRBV24-1,NA,NA,TRBJ2-1,TGTGCCACCAGTGATTTAGGGGCAGGGGAGCGAGATGAGCAGTTCTTC,CATSDLGAGERDEQFF
TRBV29-1,NA,TRBD1,TRBJ2-7,TGCAGCGTTGAGAGGACAGGTATGGGCTCCTACGAGCAGTACTTC,CSVERTGMGSYEQYF
TRBV20-1,few,TRBD2,TRBJ2-4,TGCAGTGCTAGAGTTAGCGGGAGGGCCTTCGAAAACATTCAGTACTTC,CSARVSGRAFENIQYF
TRBV7-6,few,NA,TRBJ1-6,TGTGCCAGCAGCCCCACGAATAATTCACCCCTCCACTTT,CASSPTNNSPLHF
TRBV3-1,NA,NA,TRBJ2-2,TGTGCCAGCAGCCAAGATTTGATTGACACCGGGGAGCTGTTTTTT,CASSQDLIDTGELFF
TRBV7-3,few,TRBD1,TRBJ1-1,TGTGCCAGCAGCGCCTCTCCGGGACAGGGTTCTGAAGCTTTCTTT,CASSASPGQGSEAFF
TRBV4-1,NA,NA,TRBJ1-5,TGCGCCAGCAGCCAAGATCCCCTGGTGCAGCCCCAGCATTTT,CASSQDPLVQPQHF
TRBV6-5,NA,TRBD2,TRBJ2-3,TGTGCCAGCAGCGCCGGGGGGAGGGCTGGGGGCACAGATACGCAGTATTTT,CASSAGGRAGGTDTQYF
TRBV12-3/TRBV12-4,NA,TRBD2,TRBJ2-3,TGTGCCAGCACCCCCGGGGGAGCGGGGGGAGCAGATACGCAGTATTTT,CASTPGGAGGADTQYF
TRBV6-6,few,NA,TRBJ2-3,TGTGCCAGCAGTTACTCGGGAAACAGGGTGCGTGGCACAGATACGCAGTATTTT,CASSYSGNRVRGTDTQYF
TRBV3-1,NA,NA,TRBJ1-5,TGTGCCAGCAGCCAAGGAAAAGGGAGCCATCAGCCCCAGCATTTT,CASSQGKGSHQPQHF
TRBV29-1,NA,NA,TRBJ2-7,TGCAGCGTGCAGCCTAGCGCGTCCTACGAGCAGTACTTC,CSVQPSASYEQYF
TRBV6-5,NA,NA,TRBJ1-2,TGTGCCAGCAGTTACTTGGGTGCGGCCGGCTACACCTTC,CASSYLGAAGYTF
TRBV24-1,few,TRBD2,TRBJ2-1,TGTGCCACCAGTGACGCCGGGACTAGCTCTTACAATGAGCAGTTCTTC,CATSDAGTSSYNEQFF
TRBV4-2,few,NA,TRBJ2-7,TGTGCCAGCAGCCAGGACGGACACTACGAGCAGTACTTC,CASSQDGHYEQYF
TRBV12-3/TRBV12-4,few,NA,TRBJ2-2,TGTGCCAGCAGTTTCCCCAGGGGAGGCGGGGAGCTGTTTTTT,CASSFPRGGGELFF
TRBV9,NA,NA,TRBJ1-4,TGTGCCAGCAGTACAGGGCCCACTAATGAAAAACTGTTTTTT,CASSTGPTNEKLFF
TRBV5-8,NA,TRBD1,TRBJ1-2,TGTGCCAGCAGCTTCGGACAGGACTATGGCTACACCTTC,CASSFGQDYGYTF
TRBV7-6,few,TRBD2,TRBJ2-3,TGTGCCAGCAGCTTGAACCGCGGGAGGCCTTCCACAGATACGCAGTATTTT,CASSLNRGRPSTDTQYF
TRBV5-1,NA,NA,TRBJ2-2,TGCGCCAGCAGCTTGGGGCCAGAGAACACCGGGGAGCTGTTTTTT,CASSLGPENTGELFF
TRBV6-5,few,NA,TRBJ2-5,TGTGCCAGCAGTTACTCGGGCAGGGTCCAAGAGACCCAGTACTTC,CASSYSGRVQETQYF
TRBV5-4,few,TRBD1,TRBJ2-1,TGTGCCAGCAGCACGGGACAGGGAGTCGACAATGAGCAGTTCTTC,CASSTGQGVDNEQFF
TRBV19,NA,NA,TRBJ2-1,TGTGCCAGTAGTATTTTTCTCTCGGACACTCAGTCCGGGACCTACAATGAGCAGTTCTTC,CASSIFLSDTQSGTYNEQFF
TRBV7-8,NA,TRBD1,TRBJ1-2,TGTGCCAGCAGCTTAGAGTCCTCCTTGACAGGGCTAAACTATGGCTACACCTTC,CASSLESSLTGLNYGYTF
TRBV27,NA,TRBD1,TRBJ2-4,TGTGCCAGCAGTGACAGGGTGGGGAATCCAGACATTCAGTACTTC,CASSDRVGNPDIQYF
TRBV10-3,few,NA,TRBJ1-5,TGTGCCATCAGTGGATGGAGGGATCAGCCCCAGCATTTT,CAISGWRDQPQHF
TRBV5-1,NA,NA,TRBJ2-3,TGCGCCAGCAGCCCGGGGCAGAGGGTGGATACGCAGTATTTT,CASSPGQRVDTQYF
TRBV5-1,NA,NA,TRBJ1-2,TGCGCCAGCAGCTTCGGGTTGACAGGCCTGAGGGAGAGCTACACCTTC,CASSFGLTGLRESYTF
TRBV5-1,NA,TRBD1,TRBJ2-7,TGCGCCAGCAGCGGGGCCGGAGACAGGGGGACATACGAGCAGTACTTC,CASSGAGDRGTYEQYF
TRBV7-9,NA,NA,TRBJ2-7,TGTGCCAGCAGCTTCACAGGGTTAGCCTACGAGCAGTACTTC,CASSFTGLAYEQYF
TRBV20-1,many,TRBD1,TRBJ2-1,TGCAGTGCTAGAGACGCCGGGACAGATCACAATGAGCAGTTCTTC,CSARDAGTDHNEQFF
TRBV18,few,NA,TRBJ1-1,TGTGCCAGCTCACTTGGACTGGTGAGCACTGAAGCTTTCTTT,CASSLGLVSTEAFF
TRBV18,NA,NA,TRBJ2-5,TGTGCCAGCTCACCATTGGAGGGTTACCAAGAGACCCAGTACTTC,CASSPLEGYQETQYF
TRBV27,NA,TRBD2,TRBJ2-7,TGTGCCAGCGGCGGGAGACCCTACGAGCAGTACTTC,CASGGRPYEQYF
TRBV3-1,NA,TRBD1,TRBJ2-7,TGTGCCAGCAGTCCAGCCGGGACAGGGGACGACGAGCAGTACTTC,CASSPAGTGDDEQYF
TRBV6-5,NA,TRBD2,TRBJ2-1,TGTGCCAGCAGTTTCAGCGGGGGGGCCGGTGAGCAGTTCTTC,CASSFSGGAGEQFF
TRBV2,few,TRBD2,TRBJ2-1,TGTGCCAGCAGGAAAGAGGCGGGGGGGCCTGACAATGAGCAGTTCTTC,CASRKEAGGPDNEQFF
TRBV12-3/TRBV12-4,NA,TRBD2,TRBJ2-7,TGTGCCAGCACCCCGTCACTAGCGGTGTACGAGCAGTACTTC,CASTPSLAVYEQYF
TRBV27,NA,NA,TRBJ1-1,TGTGCCAGCAGTCCGTATAATGGGAACACTGAAGCTTTCTTT,CASSPYNGNTEAFF
TRBV6-2/TRBV6-3,many,TRBD1,TRBJ2-7,TGTGCCAGCAGCATCACAGGGGGCCCCTACGAGCAGTACTTC,CASSITGGPYEQYF
TRBV15,few,TRBD1,TRBJ2-3,TGTGCCACCAGCAGCCTAGGACAGGGAGCAGATACGCAGTATTTT,CATSSLGQGADTQYF
TRBV7-3,NA,TRBD2,TRBJ2-1,TGTGCCAGCAGCTTAGGGGTTAGGGAGGGCAATGAGCAGTTCTTC,CASSLGVREGNEQFF
TRBV4-1,NA,NA,TRBJ2-7,TGCGCCAGCAGCCAAGACGATTGGGCCGAGCAGTACTTC,CASSQDDWAEQYF
TRBV11-2,NA,NA,TRBJ1-1,TGTGCCAGCAGCCCCCAAAAGGGGACTGAAGCTTTCTTT,CASSPQKGTEAFF
TRBV24-1,few,NA,TRBJ2-1,TGTGCCACCGATCCGGGGACGGAGGGGTCGCGTGAGCAGTTCTTC,CATDPGTEGSREQFF
TRBV4-2,few,NA,TRBJ2-3,TGTGCCAGCAGCCAAGAGGGGGCCCCCACAGATGGTACGCAGTATTTT,CASSQEGAPTDGTQYF
TRBV7-9,few,TRBD1,TRBJ2-5,TGTGCCAGCACCCCACATACCCGGGACAGGGAGACCCAGTACTTC,CASTPHTRDRETQYF
TRBV4-1,NA,TRBD1,TRBJ2-7,TGCGCCAGCAGGACGGGGACAGGAAAAGCCTACGAGCAGTACTTC,CASRTGTGKAYEQYF
TRBV20-1,few,TRBD1,TRBJ2-7,TGCAGTGTTAGCAGGGGGAAAGACTACGAGCAGTACTTC,CSVSRGKDYEQYF
TRBV14,NA,TRBD2,TRBJ2-5,TGTGCCAGCAGCCGGAATCAACTAGCGGGGGGAGAGACCCAGTACTTC,CASSRNQLAGGETQYF